This T cell receptor beta chain was observed in a study of shared clonotypes between healthy human individuals. Sequencing was performed with immunoSEQ multiplex PCR; in TCRdb, only in-frame clones are kept and a portion is missing. The sample has about 1.1 million clones, 77% seen once. To note about this clone: Its antigen is not known.

From germline, CDR1 is ENHRY and CDR2 SYGVKD. The CDR3 runs 11 residues. Trimming pared 5 bases from V and 7 bases from J, leaving 9 bases between. Overall study findings and caveats: Memory subsets had estimated richness that was generally smaller than that of naive subsets.

J is TRBJ2-7 and V is TRBV10-3, with TRBD2 as a possible D gene (6 bases). Sequences were obtained from memory CD4+ T cells from PBMCs. Indicated subset: CD45RA-negative fraction. This receptor was obtained from a man between 18 and 35 years old in good health. Some clones in this sample may be carry-over from other donors' samples. CDR3 amino acids: CAISNAGEQYF. The CDR3 nucleotides read TGTGCCATCAGTAACGCGGGGGAGCAGTACTTC.